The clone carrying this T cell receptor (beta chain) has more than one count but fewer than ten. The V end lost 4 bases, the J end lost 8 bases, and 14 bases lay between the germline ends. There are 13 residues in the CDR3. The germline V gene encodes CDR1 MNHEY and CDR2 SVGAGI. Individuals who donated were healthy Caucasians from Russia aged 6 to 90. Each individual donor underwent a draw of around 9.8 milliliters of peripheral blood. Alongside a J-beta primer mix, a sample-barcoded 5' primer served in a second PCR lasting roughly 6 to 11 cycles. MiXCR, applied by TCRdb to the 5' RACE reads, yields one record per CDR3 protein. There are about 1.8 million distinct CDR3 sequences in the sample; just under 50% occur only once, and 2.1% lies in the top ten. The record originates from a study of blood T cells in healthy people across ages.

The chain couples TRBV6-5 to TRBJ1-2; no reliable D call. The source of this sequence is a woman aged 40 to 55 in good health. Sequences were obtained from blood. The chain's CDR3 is CASSSTDRWGYTF. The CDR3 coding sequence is TGTGCCAGCAGTTCTACCGACCGCTGGGGCTACACCTTC.